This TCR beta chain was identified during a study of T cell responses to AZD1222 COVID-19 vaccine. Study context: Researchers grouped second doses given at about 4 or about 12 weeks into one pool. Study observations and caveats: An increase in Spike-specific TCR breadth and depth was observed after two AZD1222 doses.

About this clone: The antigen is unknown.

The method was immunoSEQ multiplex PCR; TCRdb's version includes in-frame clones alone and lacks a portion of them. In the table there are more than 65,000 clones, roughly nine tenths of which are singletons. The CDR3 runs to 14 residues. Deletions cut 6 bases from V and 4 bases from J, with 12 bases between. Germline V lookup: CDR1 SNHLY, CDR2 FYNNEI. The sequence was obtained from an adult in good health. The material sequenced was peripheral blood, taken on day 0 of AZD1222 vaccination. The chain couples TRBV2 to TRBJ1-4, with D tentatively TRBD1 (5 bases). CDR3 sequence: CASRGDRRNEKLFF. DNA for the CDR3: TGTGCCAGCAGGGGCGACAGACGTAATGAAAAACTGTTTTTT.